This record covers a single T cell receptor beta chain. No antigen is known for it. This sample is drawn from a study of cytomegalovirus exposure and HLA in healthy donors. Study outcomes and limitations: The study put some 160 TCR beta chains on its list as cytomegalovirus-associated.

Profiled with immunoSEQ multiplex PCR; TCRdb holds only in-frame clones, not every one. The table records around 80,000 clones, 85% to 95% of them present only once. This CDR3 is 14 amino acids long. The ends were cut back, 2 bases at V and 9 bases at J, with 11 bases in the middle. Germline V lookup: CDR1 MNHEY, CDR2 SVGAGI. The receptor comes from a woman aged 18-30 years in good health and CMV-seronegative. Material for sequencing was PBMCs. The chain recombines TRBV6-5 with TRBJ1-6; D not resolved. This chain's CDR3 is CASSYEGRGSPLHF. CDR3 DNA sequence: TGTGCCAGCAGTTACGAGGGCCGGGGTTCACCCCTCCACTTT.